This TCR beta chain was retrieved from a study of T cell repertoires in cytomegalovirus infection (dated by TCRdb to between 2018 and 2021). A note on the overall study: Donor HLA type was relevant to the analysis, as public TCR beta signatures indicated carriage of CMV infection together with the matching HLA type. The investigation overall reported the following: Carriers of CMV infection plus the relevant HLA type were discriminated by the cumulative frequency of public TCR beta family members in the study cohort and in an independent approximately 400-donor cohort. The ex vivo response was dominated by HLA-C-restricted CMV-specific TCR beta clonotypes, which also provided the single most frequent clonotype in two of eight donors.

In the germline V gene, CDR1 corresponds to MNHEY and CDR2 to SVGEGT. From V the trimming removes 6 bases and from J it removes 5 bases, while the gene matches leave 7 bases of the junction unaccounted for. Inclusive of the bounding cysteine and phenylalanine, the CDR3 is 13 residues long. Solely the CDR3 DNA is kept, with 39 bases framed from the first base. On this clonotype itself: Which antigen it targets is not known. Within one base of it there is no much larger clone, and no base qualities were kept.

These reads were obtained on an Illumina HiSeq 1500. TCRdb cleaned the public reads at Q25 with fastp, built clones with MiXCR and kept in-frame beta chains. Rows merge per CDR3 protein into single entries with the most common DNA and genes. Within this sample are some 120,000 distinct CDR3 sequences, with over 9.5% of them counted one time only. Over 25% of the sample lies in the top ten. The clonotype was recovered from a human donor in good health (CMV status not recorded). Some clones in this sample may be carry-over from other donors' samples. The sequencing sample was made of PBMCs, sequenced either directly or after in vitro stimulation (not recorded which). Recombination linked TRBV6-2 or TRBV6-3 to TRBJ2-7, with 7 middle bases fitting TRBD2. The DNA reads as follows: TGTGCCAGCAGCCTGGCTAGCGGCAACGAGCAGTACTTC. This sequence encodes CASSLASGNEQYF.